These T cell receptor beta chains were read from a single sample in a study of regulatory T cells in long-lasting Graves disease. TCRdb passed the multiplex PCR reads through MiXCR, listing each CDR3 protein once. The table shows about 620,000 distinct CDR3 sequences, with roughly 15% occurring only once. These same data were also listed under a study on T cells in Graves' hyperthyroidism and ophthalmopathy.

The sequencing here drew on peripheral blood mononuclear cells (PBMCs), taken at new diagnosis, from a patient treated with antithyroid drugs. The receptors come from a woman aged 25 to 45 with Graves disease. CDR3s include the opening cysteine and the closing phenylalanine or tryptophan. The order of the fields is J gene, clone size, V gene, CDR3 length, CDR3 protein. Size is omitted from some rows. Given values are once, few, many or a class for expanded clones.

J: TRBJ1-2
size: many
V: TRBV28
length: 16
CDR3: CASSSSQTGTGGGYTF

J: TRBJ1-5
size: many
V: TRBV10-3
length: 14
CDR3: CAISEPYINQPQHF

J: TRBJ2-5
size: .
V: TRBV27
length: 15
CDR3: CASSDAGNRQETQYF

J: TRBJ2-1
size: many
V: TRBV3-1
length: 15
CDR3: CASSQGTGVRNEQFF

J: TRBJ2-2
size: .
V: TRBV5-1
length: 16
CDR3: CASSFSQGLPTGELFF

J: TRBJ1-4
size: many
V: TRBV28
length: 17
CDR3: CASSAPGVGAGREKLFF

J: TRBJ2-1
size: many
V: TRBV12-3/TRBV12-4
length: 13
CDR3: CASSFLQANEQFF

J: TRBJ2-1
size: many
V: TRBV5-1
length: 16
CDR3: CASSTSTGGVLDEQFF

J: TRBJ2-4
size: .
V: TRBV6-2/TRBV6-3
length: 16
CDR3: CASSEVGERVKNIQYF

J: TRBJ1-3
size: many
V: TRBV6-1
length: 17
CDR3: CASSPLQEYLTGNTIYF

J: TRBJ2-2
size: .
V: TRBV28
length: 16
CDR3: CATLSQSGVNTGELFF

J: TRBJ1-2
size: .
V: TRBV18
length: 14
CDR3: CASSLGLGGDGYTF

J: TRBJ2-7
size: once
V: TRBV5-6
length: 15
CDR3: CASGITSGRTYEQYF

J: TRBJ2-1
size: few
V: TRBV18
length: 13
CDR3: CASSQTGLDEQFF

J: TRBJ2-7
size: many
V: TRBV28
length: 15
CDR3: CASRTTGTGVREQYF

J: TRBJ2-6
size: .
V: TRBV20-1
length: 15
CDR3: CSARVGLSGANVLTF

J: TRBJ1-2
size: .
V: TRBV28
length: 15
CDR3: CASRTGQGLLGGYTF

J: TRBJ1-3
size: .
V: TRBV15
length: 13
CDR3: CATSRDNEGPSYF

J: TRBJ2-3
size: few
V: TRBV7-3
length: 21
CDR3: CASSTYLGLAGGRDSTDTQYF

J: TRBJ2-7
size: few
V: TRBV6-1
length: 12
CDR3: CASSPLHYEQYF

J: TRBJ1-1
size: many
V: TRBV12-3/TRBV12-4
length: 16
CDR3: CASSLRVVGRPYEAFF

J: TRBJ2-1
size: few
V: TRBV7-9
length: 17
CDR3: CASSPTTTSGRVGEQFF

J: TRBJ1-5
size: few
V: TRBV6-1
length: 13
CDR3: CASRIKGGQPQHF

J: TRBJ2-7
size: few
V: TRBV5-5
length: 12
CDR3: CASSLRQGDFTF

J: TRBJ2-7
size: .
V: TRBV3-1
length: 10
CDR3: CASSQESLYF

J: TRBJ2-1
size: many
V: TRBV6-2/TRBV6-3
length: 14
CDR3: CASKLGLRYNEQFF

J: TRBJ1-1
size: few
V: TRBV20-1
length: 15
CDR3: CSARVYGQRGAEAFF

J: TRBJ1-3
size: .
V: TRBV4-1
length: 16
CDR3: CASSPGPIYSGNTIYF

J: TRBJ1-1
size: .
V: TRBV14
length: 15
CDR3: CASSHRAPLNTEAFF

J: TRBJ2-2
size: many
V: TRBV19
length: 13
CDR3: CASMGRNTGELFF

J: TRBJ2-3
size: .
V: TRBV7-3
length: 15
CDR3: CASSHGPSGPATKYF

J: TRBJ2-2
size: many
V: TRBV28
length: 16
CDR3: CASSLLAGGYTGELFF

J: TRBJ1-6
size: few
V: TRBV28
length: 17
CDR3: CASSLYPGGGLRSPLHF

J: TRBJ2-2
size: .
V: TRBV14
length: 16
CDR3: CASSQITGLSTGELFF

J: TRBJ1-4
size: many
V: TRBV6-1
length: 14
CDR3: CASSETGDVKKLFF

J: TRBJ2-3
size: .
V: TRBV15
length: 16
CDR3: CATSEGLASRADTQYF

J: TRBJ2-4
size: few
V: TRBV28
length: 14
CDR3: CASGQTGGHNIQYF

J: TRBJ1-2
size: many
V: TRBV27
length: 13
CDR3: CASSSWDRGSYTF

J: TRBJ1-1
size: .
V: TRBV7-9
length: 16
CDR3: CASSPGAGYMNTEAFF

J: TRBJ2-5
size: few
V: TRBV6-2/TRBV6-3
length: 15
CDR3: CASSYSTGGGETQYF

J: TRBJ2-7
size: few
V: TRBV30
length: 14
CDR3: CAWSWGPTFYEQYF

J: TRBJ1-3
size: .
V: TRBV30
length: 14
CDR3: CAWSLAYSGNTIYF

J: TRBJ2-2
size: many
V: TRBV12-5
length: 12
CDR3: CASGFRQGELFF